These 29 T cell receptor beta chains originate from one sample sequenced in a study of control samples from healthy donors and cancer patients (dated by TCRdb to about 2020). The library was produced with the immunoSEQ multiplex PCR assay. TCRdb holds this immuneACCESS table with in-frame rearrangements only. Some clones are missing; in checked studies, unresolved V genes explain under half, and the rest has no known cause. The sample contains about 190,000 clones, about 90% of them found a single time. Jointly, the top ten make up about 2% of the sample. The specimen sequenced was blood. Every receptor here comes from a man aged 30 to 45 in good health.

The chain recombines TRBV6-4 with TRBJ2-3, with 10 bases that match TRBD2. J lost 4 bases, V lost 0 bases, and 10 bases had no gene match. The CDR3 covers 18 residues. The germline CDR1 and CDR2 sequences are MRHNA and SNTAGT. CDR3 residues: CASSDSRSGGASADTQYF. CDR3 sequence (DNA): TGTGCCAGCAGTGACTCGCGCAGCGGGGGGGCGAGCGCAGATACGCAGTATTTT.

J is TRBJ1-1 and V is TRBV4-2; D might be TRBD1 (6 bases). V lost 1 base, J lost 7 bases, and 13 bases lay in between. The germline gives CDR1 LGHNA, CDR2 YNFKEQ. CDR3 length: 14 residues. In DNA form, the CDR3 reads TGTGCCAGCAGCCAAGGATGGGGGGACAATGAAGCTTTCTTT. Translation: CASSQGWGDNEAFF.

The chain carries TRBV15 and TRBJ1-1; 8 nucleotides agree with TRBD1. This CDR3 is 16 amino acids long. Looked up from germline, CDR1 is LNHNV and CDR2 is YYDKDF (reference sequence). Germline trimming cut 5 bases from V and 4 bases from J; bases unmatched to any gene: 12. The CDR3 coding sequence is TGTGCCACCAGCTCCCCACCGACAGGGGTTGGCACTGAAGCTTTCTTT. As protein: CATSSPPTGVGTEAFF.

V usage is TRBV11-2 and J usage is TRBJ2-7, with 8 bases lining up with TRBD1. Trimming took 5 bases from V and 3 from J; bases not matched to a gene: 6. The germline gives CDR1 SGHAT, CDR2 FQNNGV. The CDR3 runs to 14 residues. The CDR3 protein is CASSPGQGNYEQYF. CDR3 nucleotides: TGTGCCAGCAGCCCCGGACAGGGAAACTACGAGCAGTACTTC.

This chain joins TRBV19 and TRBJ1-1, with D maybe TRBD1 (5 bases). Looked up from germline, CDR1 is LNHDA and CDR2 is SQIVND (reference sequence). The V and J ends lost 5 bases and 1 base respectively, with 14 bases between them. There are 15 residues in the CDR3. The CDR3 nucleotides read TGTGCCAGTAGTCCTCCCAGGGAGGCGAACACTGAAGCTTTCTTT. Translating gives CASSPPREANTEAFF.

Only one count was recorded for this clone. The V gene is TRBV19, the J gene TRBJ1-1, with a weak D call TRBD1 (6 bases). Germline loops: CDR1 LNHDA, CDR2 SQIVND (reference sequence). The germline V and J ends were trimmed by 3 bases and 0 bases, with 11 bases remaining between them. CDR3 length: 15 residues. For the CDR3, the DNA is TGTGCCAGTAGTATGGGGGGCGGCTTGAACACTGAAGCTTTCTTT. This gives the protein CASSMGGGLNTEAFF.

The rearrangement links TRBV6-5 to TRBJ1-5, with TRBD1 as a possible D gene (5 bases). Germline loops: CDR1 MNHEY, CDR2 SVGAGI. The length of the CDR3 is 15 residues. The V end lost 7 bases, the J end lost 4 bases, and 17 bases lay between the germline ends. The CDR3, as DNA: TGTGCCAGCACCGACGGGACGGGGAGGAATCAGCCCCAGCATTTT. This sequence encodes CASTDGTGRNQPQHF.

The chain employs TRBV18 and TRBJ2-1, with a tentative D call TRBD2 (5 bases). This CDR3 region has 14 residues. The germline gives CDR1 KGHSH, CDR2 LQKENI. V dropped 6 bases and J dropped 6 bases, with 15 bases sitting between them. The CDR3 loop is CASSHNRGLNEQFF. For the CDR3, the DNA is TGTGCCAGCTCCCACAATCGAGGACTCAATGAGCAGTTCTTC. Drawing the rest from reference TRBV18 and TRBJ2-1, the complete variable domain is NAGVMQNPRHLVRRRGQEARLRCSPMKGHSHVYWYRQLPEEGLKFMVYLQKENIIDESGMPKERFSAEFPKEGPSILRIQQVVRGDSAAYFCASSHNRGLNEQFFGPGTRLTVL.

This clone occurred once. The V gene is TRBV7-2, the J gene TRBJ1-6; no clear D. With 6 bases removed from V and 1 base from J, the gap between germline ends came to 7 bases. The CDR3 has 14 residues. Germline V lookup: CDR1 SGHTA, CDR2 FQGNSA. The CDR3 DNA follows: TGTGCCAGCAGGACCAGGTCCTATAATTCACCCCTCCACTTT. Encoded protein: CASRTRSYNSPLHF.

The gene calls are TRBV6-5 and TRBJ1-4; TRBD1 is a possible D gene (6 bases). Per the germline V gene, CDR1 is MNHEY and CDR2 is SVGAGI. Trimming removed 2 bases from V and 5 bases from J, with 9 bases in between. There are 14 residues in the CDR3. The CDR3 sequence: CASSYGQTNEKLFF. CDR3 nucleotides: TGTGCCAGCAGTTACGGACAGACGAATGAAAAACTGTTTTTT.

The CDR3 here is CASSLGGRPGANVLTF. The DNA for the CDR3 is TGTGCCAGCAGCTTAGGGGGCAGGCCTGGGGCCAACGTCCTGACTTTC. J is TRBJ2-6 and V is TRBV7-6, with D possibly matching TRBD1 (5 bases). The CDR3 sequence is 16 residues long. Germline V lookup: CDR1 SGHVS, CDR2 FNYEAQ. Trimming left V 1 base short and J 2 bases short, with 9 bases between.

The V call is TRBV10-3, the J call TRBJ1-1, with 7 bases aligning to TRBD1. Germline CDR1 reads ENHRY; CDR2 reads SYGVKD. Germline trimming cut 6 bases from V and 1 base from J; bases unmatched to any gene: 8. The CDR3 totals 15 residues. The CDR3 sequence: CAIRITGVRNTEAFF. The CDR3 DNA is TGTGCCATCAGGATAACAGGGGTTAGGAACACTGAAGCTTTCTTT.

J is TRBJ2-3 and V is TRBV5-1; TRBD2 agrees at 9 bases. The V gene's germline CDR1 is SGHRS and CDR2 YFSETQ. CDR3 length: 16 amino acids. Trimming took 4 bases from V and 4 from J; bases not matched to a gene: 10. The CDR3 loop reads CASSTVGSGGPDTQYF. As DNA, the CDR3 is TGCGCCAGCAGCACGGTCGGTAGCGGGGGCCCAGATACGCAGTATTTT.

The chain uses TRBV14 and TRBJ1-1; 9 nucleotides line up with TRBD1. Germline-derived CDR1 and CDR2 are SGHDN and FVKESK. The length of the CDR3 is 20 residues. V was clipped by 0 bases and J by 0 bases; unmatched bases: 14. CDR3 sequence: CASSQDFGEGQGSMNTEAFF. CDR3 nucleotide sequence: TGTGCCAGCAGCCAAGATTTCGGGGAAGGACAGGGGAGTATGAACACTGAAGCTTTCTTT.

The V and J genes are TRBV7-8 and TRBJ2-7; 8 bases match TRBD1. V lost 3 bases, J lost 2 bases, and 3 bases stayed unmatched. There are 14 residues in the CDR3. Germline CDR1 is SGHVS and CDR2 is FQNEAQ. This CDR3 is CASSFGQGPYEQYF. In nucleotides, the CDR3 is TGTGCCAGCAGCTTTGGACAGGGTCCCTACGAGCAGTACTTC.

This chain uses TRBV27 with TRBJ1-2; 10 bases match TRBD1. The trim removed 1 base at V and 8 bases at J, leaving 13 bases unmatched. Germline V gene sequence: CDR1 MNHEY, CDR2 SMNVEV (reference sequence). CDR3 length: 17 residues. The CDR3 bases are TGTGCCAGCAGTTTATACCCCCGACAGGGGGCCTCCGCGGGCTACACCTTC. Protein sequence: CASSLYPRQGASAGYTF.

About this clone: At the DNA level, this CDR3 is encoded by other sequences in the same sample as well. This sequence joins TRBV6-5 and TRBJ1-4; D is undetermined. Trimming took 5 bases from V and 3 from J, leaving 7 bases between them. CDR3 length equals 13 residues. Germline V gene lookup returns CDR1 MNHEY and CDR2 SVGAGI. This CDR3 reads CASSRTPNEKLFF. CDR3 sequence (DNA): TGTGCCAGCAGTCGCACGCCTAATGAAAAACTGTTTTTT.

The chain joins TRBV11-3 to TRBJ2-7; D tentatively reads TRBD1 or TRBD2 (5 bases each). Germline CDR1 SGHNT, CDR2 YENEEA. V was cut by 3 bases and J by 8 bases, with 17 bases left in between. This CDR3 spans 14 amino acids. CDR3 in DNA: TGTGCCAGCAGCTTGGGTACTAGGGGTGGGCAGCAGTACTTC. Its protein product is CASSLGTRGGQQYF.

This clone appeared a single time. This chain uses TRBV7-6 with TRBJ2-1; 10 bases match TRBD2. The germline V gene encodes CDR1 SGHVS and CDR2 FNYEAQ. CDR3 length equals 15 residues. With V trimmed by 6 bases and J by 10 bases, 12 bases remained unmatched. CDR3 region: CASSVGLAGVGEQFF. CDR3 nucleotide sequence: TGTGCCAGCAGTGTGGGGCTAGCGGGGGTTGGGGAGCAGTTCTTC.

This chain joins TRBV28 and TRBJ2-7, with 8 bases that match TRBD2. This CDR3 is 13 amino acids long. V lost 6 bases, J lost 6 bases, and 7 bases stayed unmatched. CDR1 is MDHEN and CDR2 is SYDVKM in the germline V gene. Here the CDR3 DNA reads TGTGCCAGCAGCCCCCCTGCGGGGGGCGAGCAGTACTTC. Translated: CASSPPAGGEQYF.

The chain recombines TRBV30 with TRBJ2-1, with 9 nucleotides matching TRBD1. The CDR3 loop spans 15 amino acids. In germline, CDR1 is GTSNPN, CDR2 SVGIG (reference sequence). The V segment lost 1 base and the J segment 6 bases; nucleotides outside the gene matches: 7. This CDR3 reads CAWSEGQGRLNEQFF. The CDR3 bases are TGTGCCTGGAGTGAGGGACAGGGCCGCCTCAATGAGCAGTTCTTC.

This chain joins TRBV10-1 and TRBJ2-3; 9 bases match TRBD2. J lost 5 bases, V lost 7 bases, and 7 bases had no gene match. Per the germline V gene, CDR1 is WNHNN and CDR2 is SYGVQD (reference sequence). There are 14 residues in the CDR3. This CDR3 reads CASTAGGQGDTQYF. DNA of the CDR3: TGCGCCAGCACCGCGGGGGGGCAGGGAGATACGCAGTATTTT.

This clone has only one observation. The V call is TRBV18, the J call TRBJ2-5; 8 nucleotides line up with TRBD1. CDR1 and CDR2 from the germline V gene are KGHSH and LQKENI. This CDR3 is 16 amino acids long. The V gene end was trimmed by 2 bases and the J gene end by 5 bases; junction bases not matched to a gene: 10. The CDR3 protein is CASSPKQTGAWETQYF. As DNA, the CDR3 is TGTGCCAGCTCACCAAAACAGACAGGGGCGTGGGAGACCCAGTACTTC. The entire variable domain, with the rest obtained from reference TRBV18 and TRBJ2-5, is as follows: NAGVMQNPRHLVRRRGQEARLRCSPMKGHSHVYWYRQLPEEGLKFMVYLQKENIIDESGMPKERFSAEFPKEGPSILRIQQVVRGDSAAYFCASSPKQTGAWETQYFGPGTRLLVL.

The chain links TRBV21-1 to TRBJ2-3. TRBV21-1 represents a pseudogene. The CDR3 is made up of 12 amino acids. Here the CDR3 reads CASSKVTDTQYF. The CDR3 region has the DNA TGTGCCAGCAGCAAAGTCACAGATACGCAGTATTTT.

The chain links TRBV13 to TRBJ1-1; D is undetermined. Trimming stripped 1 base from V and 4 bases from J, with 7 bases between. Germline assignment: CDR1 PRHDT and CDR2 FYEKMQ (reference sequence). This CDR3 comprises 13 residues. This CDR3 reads CASSLAGSTEAFF. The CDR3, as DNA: TGTGCCAGCAGCTTAGCTGGGAGCACTGAAGCTTTCTTT.

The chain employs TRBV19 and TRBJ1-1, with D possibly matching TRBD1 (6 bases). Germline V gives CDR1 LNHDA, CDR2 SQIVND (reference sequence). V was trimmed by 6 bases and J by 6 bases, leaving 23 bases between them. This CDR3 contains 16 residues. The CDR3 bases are TGTGCCAGTAGACCTCCCACAGGGATGTCTAACTCTGAAGCTTTCTTT. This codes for CASRPPTGMSNSEAFF.

The CDR3 reads CASSPSGGGLSYEQYF. CDR3 in DNA: TGCGCCAGCAGCCCCTCGGGCGGGGGGCTCTCCTACGAGCAGTACTTC. The chain joins TRBV5-1 to TRBJ2-7, with 8 bases identical to TRBD2. The CDR3 is 16 residues long. The germline V gene has CDR1 SGHRS and CDR2 YFSETQ. V dropped 4 bases and J dropped 0; count of bases not matched to a gene: 9.

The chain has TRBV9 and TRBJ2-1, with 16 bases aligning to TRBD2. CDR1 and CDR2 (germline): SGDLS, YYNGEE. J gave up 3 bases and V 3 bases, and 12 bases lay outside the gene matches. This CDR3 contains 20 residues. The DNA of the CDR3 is TGTGCCAGCAGCGCCCCGGGACAGGGACTAGCGGGGGGGCACTACAATGAGCAGTTCTTC. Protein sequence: CASSAPGQGLAGGHYNEQFF.

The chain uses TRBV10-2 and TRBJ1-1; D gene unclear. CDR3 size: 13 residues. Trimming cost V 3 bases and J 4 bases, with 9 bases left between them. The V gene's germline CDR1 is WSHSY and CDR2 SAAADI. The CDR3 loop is CASSDGATTEAFF. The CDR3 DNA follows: TGCGCCAGCAGTGACGGAGCCACCACTGAAGCTTTCTTT.